Each of the 14 T cell receptor beta chains below was sequenced from the same sample in a study of blood T cell repertoires in COVID-19. Repertoires were generated with immunoSEQ multiplex PCR, while TCRdb's copy carries only in-frame clones and drops some. The sample has approximately 140,000 clones, roughly 88% seen once; the top ten hold 1.2%. Material for sequencing was PBMCs or T cells enriched from blood (not recorded which). Receptors were obtained from a woman in her twenties or thirties with acute COVID-19.

This chain connects TRBV28 to TRBJ1-5, with D hard to call. The germline gives CDR1 MDHEN, CDR2 SYDVKM. The CDR3 has 14 amino acids. Deletions cut 5 bases from V and 0 bases from J, with 8 bases between. DNA of the CDR3: TGTGCCAGCAGTCCCAGGATTAGCAATCAGCCCCAGCATTTT. It translates to CASSPRISNQPQHF.

V usage is TRBV28 and J usage is TRBJ2-5, with D possibly being TRBD1 (6 bases). This CDR3 has 14 residues. V gave up 6 bases and J gave up 4 bases, with 15 bases separating them. Germline CDR1 MDHEN, CDR2 SYDVKM. The CDR3 region has the DNA TGTGCCAGCAGACAACAGGGCTCAAGAGAGACCCAGTACTTC. It encodes CASRQQGSRETQYF. Full variable domain (remainder filled in from reference TRBV28 and TRBJ2-5): DVKVTQSSRYLVKRTGEKVFLECVQDMDHENMFWYRQDPGLGLRLIYFSYDVKMKEKGDIPEGYSVSREKKERFSLILESASTNQTSMYLCASRQQGSRETQYFGPGTRLLVL.

The CDR3 sequence: CASSRDSILREQFF. The CDR3 DNA is TGTGCCAGCAGTCGGGACAGCATCTTAAGGGAGCAGTTCTTC. The genes are TRBV6-5 and TRBJ2-1; 7 positions match TRBD1. This CDR3 is 14 amino acids long. The V and J ends lost 5 bases and 10 bases, in that order; junction bases with no gene match: 11. The germline V gene has CDR1 MNHEY and CDR2 SVGAGI.

This chain uses TRBV6-1 with TRBJ2-1, with 9 nucleotides matching TRBD2. Germline lookup yields CDR1 MNHNS and CDR2 SASEGT. V was clipped by 2 bases and J by 11 bases; unmatched bases: 7. This CDR3 region has 14 residues. The CDR3: CASSEFLAGRKQFF. Written as DNA, the CDR3 is TGTGCCAGCAGTGAATTTCTAGCGGGGAGGAAGCAGTTCTTC.

This chain uses TRBV6-2 or TRBV6-3 with TRBJ1-6; D possibly corresponds to TRBD1 (6 bases). V gave up 5 bases and J gave up 6 bases, with 8 bases separating them. CDR1 and CDR2 (germline): MNHEY, SVGEGT. The CDR3 has 13 residues. The CDR3 DNA reads as TGTGCCAGCAGTGGACAGCTTAATTCACCCCTCCACTTT. Its protein is CASSGQLNSPLHF.

The count of this clone is one. The chain uses TRBV28 and TRBJ2-1; tentatively, D is TRBD2 (7 bases). V was trimmed by 3 bases and J by 7 bases, leaving 16 bases between them. The CDR3 spans 15 residues. CDR1 is MDHEN and CDR2 is SYDVKM in the germline V gene. The CDR3, as DNA: TGTGCCAGCAGTTTTCTGGGGAGGGGGTGGAATGAGCAGTTCTTC. Translated, it gives CASSFLGRGWNEQFF.

The chain couples TRBV7-9 to TRBJ2-5; 8 nucleotides line up with TRBD1. Germline V gives CDR1 SEHNR, CDR2 FQNEAQ (reference sequence). V lost 5 bases to trimming and J lost 2 bases; unmatched junction nucleotides: 10. The CDR3 sequence is 16 residues long. The DNA of the CDR3 is TGTGCCAGCAGCGTCAACAGGGGGGTTCCTCAAGAGACCCAGTACTTC. It codes for CASSVNRGVPQETQYF. Together with reference TRBV7-9 and TRBJ2-5, the CDR3 gives the full variable domain: DTGVSQNPRHKITKRGQNVTFRCDPISEHNRLYWYRQTLGQGPEFLTYFQNEAQLEKSRLLSDRFSAERPKGSFSTLEIQRTEQGDSAMYLCASSVNRGVPQETQYFGPGTRLLVL.

This clone was seen just once. The V gene is TRBV7-2, the J gene TRBJ2-1; possible D gene TRBD2, 5 bases. Trimming took 1 base from V and 8 from J, leaving 9 bases between them. The CDR3 totals 13 residues. Germline V CDR1 and CDR2: SGHTA, FQGNSA. The CDR3 sequence is CASSLGGNDEQFF. CDR3 coding DNA: TGTGCCAGCAGCTTAGGAGGGAACGATGAGCAGTTCTTC.

V is TRBV9 and J is TRBJ2-2; no clear D gene. V shed 0 bases and J shed 3 bases, with 9 bases lying between them. Germline values: CDR1 SGDLS, CDR2 YYNGEE. This CDR3 spans 15 amino acids. Written as DNA, the CDR3 is TGTGCCAGCAGCGTAGGTGTTCAATACACCGGGGAGCTGTTTTTT. It translates to CASSVGVQYTGELFF.

The chain carries TRBV7-2 and TRBJ2-2; 8 bases align to TRBD1. Germline V gives CDR1 SGHTA, CDR2 FQGNSA. The CDR3 is made up of 15 amino acids. The junction had 6 bases not matched to a gene; V was cut back by 6 bases and J by 3 bases. The chain's CDR3 is CASRVPGGYTGELFF. CDR3 nucleotide sequence: TGTGCCAGCAGGGTCCCAGGGGGCTACACCGGGGAGCTGTTTTTT.

This clone occurred a few times. The rearrangement links TRBV27 to TRBJ2-5, with 8 bases matching TRBD2. The CDR3 is 14 residues long. CDR1 and CDR2 from the germline V gene are MNHEY and SMNVEV (reference sequence). After removal of 5 bases from V and 5 bases from J, the junction contained 7 bases not matched to a gene. The DNA of the CDR3 is TGTGCCAGCAGTCCCCCGGGAGGGCCGGAGACCCAGTACTTC. It yields the protein CASSPPGGPETQYF.

This clone was counted a single time. The chain joins TRBV7-2 to TRBJ1-2, with 7 nucleotides matching TRBD1. This CDR3 comprises 13 residues. Germline V CDR1 and CDR2: SGHTA, FQGNSA. In DNA, the CDR3 is TGTGTTATATCCCGGGACAGCAACTATGGCTACACCTTC. Protein product: CVISRDSNYGYTF.

The V call is TRBV28, the J call TRBJ2-7; the match to TRBD2 covers 10 bases. This CDR3 is built from 15 residues. Germline-derived CDR1 and CDR2 are MDHEN and SYDVKM. The V gene end was trimmed by 3 bases and the J gene end by 4 bases; junction bases not matched to a gene: 6. This CDR3 reads CASSFLAGARYEQYF. CDR3 nucleotides: TGTGCCAGCAGTTTCCTAGCGGGAGCAAGGTACGAGCAGTACTTC.

The chain is built from TRBV24-1 and TRBJ1-5, with a weak D call TRBD1 (6 bases). The germline CDR1 and CDR2 sequences are KGHDR and SFDVKD. Trimming left V 2 bases short and J 7 bases short, with 17 bases between. The CDR3 extends over 16 amino acids. In DNA form, the CDR3 reads TGTGCCACCAGTGATTCACTTACAGGGTTAGGACAGCCCCAGCATTTT. Translated, it gives CATSDSLTGLGQPQHF.